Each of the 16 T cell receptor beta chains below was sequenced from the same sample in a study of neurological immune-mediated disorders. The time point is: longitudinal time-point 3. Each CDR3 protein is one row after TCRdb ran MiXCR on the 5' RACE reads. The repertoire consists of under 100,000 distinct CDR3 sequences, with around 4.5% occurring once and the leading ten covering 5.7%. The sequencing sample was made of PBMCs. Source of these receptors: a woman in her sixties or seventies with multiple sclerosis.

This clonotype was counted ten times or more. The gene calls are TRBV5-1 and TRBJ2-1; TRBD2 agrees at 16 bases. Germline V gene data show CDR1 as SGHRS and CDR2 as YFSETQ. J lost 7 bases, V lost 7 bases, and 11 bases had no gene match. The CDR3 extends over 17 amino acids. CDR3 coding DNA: TGCGCCAGCGTAAACGCCCCGGGACTAGCGGGGGGGAATGAGCAGTTCTTC. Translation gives CASVNAPGLAGGNEQFF.

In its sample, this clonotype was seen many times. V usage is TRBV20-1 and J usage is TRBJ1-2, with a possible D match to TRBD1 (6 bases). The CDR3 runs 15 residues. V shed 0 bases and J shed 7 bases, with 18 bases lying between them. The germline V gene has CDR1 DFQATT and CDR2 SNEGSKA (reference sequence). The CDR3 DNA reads TGCAGTGCTAGAGACCCCGCCAGGGGAGAAGGTGGCTACACCTTC. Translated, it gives CSARDPARGEGGYTF.

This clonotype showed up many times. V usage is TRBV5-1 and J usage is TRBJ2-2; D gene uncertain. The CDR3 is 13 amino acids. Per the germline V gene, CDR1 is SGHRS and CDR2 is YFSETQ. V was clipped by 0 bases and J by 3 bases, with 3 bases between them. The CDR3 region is CASSLADTGELFF. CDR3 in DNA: TGCGCCAGCAGCTTGGCAGACACCGGGGAGCTGTTTTTT.

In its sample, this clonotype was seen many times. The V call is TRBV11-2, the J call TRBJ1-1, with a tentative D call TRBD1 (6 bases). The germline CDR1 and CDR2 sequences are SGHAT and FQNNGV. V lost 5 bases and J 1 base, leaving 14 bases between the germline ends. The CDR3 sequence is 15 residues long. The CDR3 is CASSPLTGRNTEAFF. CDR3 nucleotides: TGTGCCAGCAGCCCGTTGACAGGACGGAACACTGAAGCTTTCTTT.

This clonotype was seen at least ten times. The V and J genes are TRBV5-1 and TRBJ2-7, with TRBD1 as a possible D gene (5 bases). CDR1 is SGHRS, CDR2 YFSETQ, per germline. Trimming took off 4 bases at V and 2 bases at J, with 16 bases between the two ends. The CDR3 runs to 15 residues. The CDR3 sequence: CASSPDSHPTYEQYF. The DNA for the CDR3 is TGCGCCAGCAGCCCTGACAGCCACCCAACCTACGAGCAGTACTTC.

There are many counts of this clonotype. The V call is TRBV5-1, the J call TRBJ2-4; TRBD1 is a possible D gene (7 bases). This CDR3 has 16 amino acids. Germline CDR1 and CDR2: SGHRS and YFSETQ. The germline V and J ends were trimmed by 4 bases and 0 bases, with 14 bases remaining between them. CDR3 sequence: CASSDTRGVAKNIQYF. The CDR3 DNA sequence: TGCGCCAGCAGCGATACCAGGGGGGTAGCCAAAAACATTCAGTACTTC.

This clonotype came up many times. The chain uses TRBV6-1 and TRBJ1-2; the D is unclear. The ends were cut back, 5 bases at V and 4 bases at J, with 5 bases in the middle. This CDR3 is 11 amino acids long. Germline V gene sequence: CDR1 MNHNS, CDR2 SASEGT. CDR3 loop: CASSILYGYTF. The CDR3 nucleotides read TGTGCCAGCAGTATCCTCTATGGCTACACCTTC.

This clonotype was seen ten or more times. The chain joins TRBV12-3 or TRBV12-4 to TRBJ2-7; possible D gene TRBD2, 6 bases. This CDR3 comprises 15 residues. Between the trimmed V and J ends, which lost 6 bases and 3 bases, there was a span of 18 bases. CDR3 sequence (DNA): TGTGCCAGCAGCCCGGGACTTTTATCCCTCTACGAGCAGTACTTC. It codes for CASSPGLLSLYEQYF.

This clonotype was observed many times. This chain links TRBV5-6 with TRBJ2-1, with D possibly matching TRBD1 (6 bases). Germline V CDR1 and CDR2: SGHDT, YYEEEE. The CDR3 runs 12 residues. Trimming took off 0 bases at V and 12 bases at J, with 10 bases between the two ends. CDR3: CASSLVQGWQFF. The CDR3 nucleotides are TGTGCCAGCAGCTTGGTACAGGGTTGGCAGTTCTTC.

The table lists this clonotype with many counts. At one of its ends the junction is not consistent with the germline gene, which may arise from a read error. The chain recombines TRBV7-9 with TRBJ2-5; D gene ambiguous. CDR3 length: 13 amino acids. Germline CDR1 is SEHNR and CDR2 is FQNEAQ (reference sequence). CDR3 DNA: TGCGCCAGCAGCTTTGGCTCCCAAGAGACCCAGTACTTC. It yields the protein CASSFGSQETQYF.

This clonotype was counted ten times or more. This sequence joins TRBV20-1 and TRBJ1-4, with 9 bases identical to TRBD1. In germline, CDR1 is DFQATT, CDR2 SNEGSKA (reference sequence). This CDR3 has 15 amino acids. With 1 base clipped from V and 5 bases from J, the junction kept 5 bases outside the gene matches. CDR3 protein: CSARAETGGNEKLFF. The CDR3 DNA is TGCAGTGCTAGAGCTGAGACAGGGGGAAATGAAAAACTGTTTTTT.

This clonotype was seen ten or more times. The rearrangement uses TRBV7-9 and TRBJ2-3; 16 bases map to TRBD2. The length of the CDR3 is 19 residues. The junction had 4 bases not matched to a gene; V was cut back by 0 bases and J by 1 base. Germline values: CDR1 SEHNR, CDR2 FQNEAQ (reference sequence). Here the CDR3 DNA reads TGTGCCAGCAGCTTAGCGGGACTAGCGGGGGGGTCTGGCACAGATACGCAGTATTTT. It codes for CASSLAGLAGGSGTDTQYF.

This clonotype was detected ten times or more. This CDR3 reads CASNDRPEAFF. The CDR3 nucleotides are TGTGCCAGCAATGACAGGCCTGAAGCTTTCTTT. V gene TRBV6-2 or TRBV6-3 combines with J gene TRBJ1-1; possible D gene TRBD1, 6 bases. This CDR3 region has 11 residues. V was trimmed by 7 bases and J by 6 bases, leaving 9 bases between them. Germline V gene sequence: CDR1 MNHEY, CDR2 SVGEGT.

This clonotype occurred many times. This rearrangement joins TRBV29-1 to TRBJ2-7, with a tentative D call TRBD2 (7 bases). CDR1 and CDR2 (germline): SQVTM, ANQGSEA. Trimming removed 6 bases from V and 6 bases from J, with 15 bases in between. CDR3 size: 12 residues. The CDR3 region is CSVMGGPSEQYF. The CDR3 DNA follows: TGCAGCGTGATGGGGGGGCCTTCCGAGCAGTACTTC.

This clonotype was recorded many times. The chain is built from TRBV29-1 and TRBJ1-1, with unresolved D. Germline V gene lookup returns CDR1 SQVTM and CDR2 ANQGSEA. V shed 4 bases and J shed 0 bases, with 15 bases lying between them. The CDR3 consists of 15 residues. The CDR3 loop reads CSVGGRSVMNTEAFF. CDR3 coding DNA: TGCAGCGTTGGAGGCCGGTCAGTTATGAACACTGAAGCTTTCTTT.

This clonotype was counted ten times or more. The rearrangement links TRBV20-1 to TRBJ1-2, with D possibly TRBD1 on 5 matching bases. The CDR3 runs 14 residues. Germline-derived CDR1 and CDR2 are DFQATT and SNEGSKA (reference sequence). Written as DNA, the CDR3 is TGCAGCCTACCCGGGGCAGTCCTAAACTATGGCTACACCTTC. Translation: CSLPGAVLNYGYTF.